Following are 30 T cell receptor beta chains from one sample sequenced in a study of monozygotic twins with cystic fibrosis. Data came from immunoSEQ multiplex PCR; TCRdb stores just in-frame clones and leaves some out. The sample holds fewer than 30,000 clones; around nine tenths are singletons and the top ten take 0.45% to 0.65%. Sequenced sample: blood. These receptor sequences come from a girl between 2 and 10 years old with cystic fibrosis.

CDR3 region: CAISETQGLQYF. In DNA, the CDR3 is TGTGCCATCAGTGAGACGCAGGGCCTGCAGTATTTT. The rearrangement joins TRBV10-3 to TRBJ2-3, with D tentatively TRBD1 (5 bases). The germline V gene has CDR1 ENHRY and CDR2 SYGVKD. This CDR3 is built from 12 residues. The ends were cut back, 2 bases at V and 11 bases at J, with 11 bases in the middle.

The chain has TRBV11-2 and TRBJ1-1; TRBD1 matches at 8 bases. The CDR3 sequence is 15 residues long. CDR1 is SGHAT and CDR2 is FQNNGV in the germline V gene. Trimming removed 7 bases from V and 3 bases from J; junction bases left unmatched: 10. CDR3 sequence (DNA): TGTGCCAGCATCGGGACAGGCTACCCTGACACTGAAGCTTTCTTT. Translated: CASIGTGYPDTEAFF.

The rearrangement links TRBV5-4 to TRBJ1-4; no clear D gene. The CDR3 has 16 residues. CDR1 and CDR2 (germline): SGHNT, YYREEE (reference sequence). The V and J ends lost 2 bases and 2 bases respectively, with 13 bases between them. The CDR3 sequence: CASSLAPGSTNEKLFF. DNA for the CDR3: TGTGCCAGCAGCTTAGCACCGGGGTCCACTAATGAAAAACTGTTTTTT.

This chain links TRBV19 with TRBJ1-2, with a tentative D call TRBD1 (5 bases). The V gene lost 4 bases and the J gene lost 3 bases, with 15 bases spanning the gap. The CDR3 spans 15 residues. Germline V gene lookup returns CDR1 LNHDA and CDR2 SQIVND (reference sequence). CDR3 region: CASSKRGLQDYGYTF. Written as DNA, the CDR3 is TGTGCCAGTAGTAAACGGGGCCTCCAGGACTATGGCTACACCTTC.

This clone was seen a single time. The chain uses TRBV11-2 and TRBJ1-1; weak D call: TRBD1 (6 bases). V gave up 5 bases and J gave up 11 bases, with 12 bases separating them. In germline, CDR1 is SGHAT, CDR2 FQNNGV. The CDR3 consists of 11 residues. This chain's CDR3 is CASSPGVRAFF. The CDR3 DNA sequence: TGTGCCAGCAGCCCAGGGGTCCGGGCTTTCTTT.

Comment on this clone: One end of the junction is discordant with germline, which a read error may explain. The chain joins TRBV7-9 to TRBJ1-2; D is ambiguous. CDR3 length: 13 amino acids. CDR1 and CDR2 from the germline V gene are SEHNR and FQNEAQ (reference sequence). CDR3 protein: CASSLVTVDGFTF. CDR3 nucleotide sequence: TGTGCCAGCAGCTTGGTGACGGTTGATGGCTTCACCTTC. The entire variable domain, with the rest obtained from reference TRBV7-9 and TRBJ1-2, is as follows: DTGVSQNPRHKITKRGQNVTFRCDPISEHNRLYWYRQTLGQGPEFLTYFQNEAQLEKSRLLSDRFSAERPKGSFSTLEIQRTEQGDSAMYLCASSLVTVDGFTFGSGTRLTVV.

V gene TRBV18 combines with J gene TRBJ2-7, with 9 bases aligning to TRBD1. Losses at the gene ends were 6 bases for V and 3 bases for J; bases not matched to a gene: 6. The CDR3 length is 14 residues. Per germline, CDR1 KGHSH and CDR2 LQKENI. The CDR3 nucleotides are TGTGCCAGCTCTCCGCGGGACAGGGACTACGAGCAGTACTTC. Protein product: CASSPRDRDYEQYF.

This chain connects TRBV13 to TRBJ2-7, with D perhaps matching TRBD1 or TRBD2 (6 bases each). The V gene lost 1 base and the J gene lost 0 bases, with 7 bases spanning the gap. CDR3 length: 14 residues. CDR1 is PRHDT, CDR2 FYEKMQ, per germline (reference sequence). The CDR3 sequence is CASSLAGASYEQYF. As DNA, the CDR3 is TGTGCCAGCAGCTTAGCGGGGGCCTCCTACGAGCAGTACTTC.

This clone was detected only a few times. CDR3 bases: TGTGCCAGCAGTGAACTAGCGCCCTACGAGCAGTACTTC. Translated, it gives CASSELAPYEQYF. The rearrangement uses TRBV6-1 and TRBJ2-7, with D perhaps TRBD2 (6 bases). Germline assignment: CDR1 MNHNS and CDR2 SASEGT. V was pared by 2 bases and J by 2 bases, with 7 bases between. This CDR3 is built from 13 residues.

In its sample, this clone was seen once. V gene TRBV9 combines with J gene TRBJ1-2; D not certain. This CDR3 is 17 amino acids long. Germline lookup yields CDR1 SGDLS and CDR2 YYNGEE. Trimming removed 3 bases from V and 2 bases from J, with 20 bases in between. CDR3 in amino acids: CASSEPSDLGTNYGYTF. CDR3 bases: TGTGCCAGCAGCGAACCCTCAGACCTAGGAACCAACTATGGCTACACCTTC.

This sequence joins TRBV4-1 and TRBJ1-5; D may be TRBD1 (5 bases). V was clipped by 1 base and J by 5 bases, with 9 bases between them. Germline V gives CDR1 MGHRA, CDR2 YSYEKL. There are 14 residues in the CDR3. CDR3 protein: CASSQVRVDQPQHF. The CDR3 DNA reads as TGCGCCAGCAGCCAAGTCAGGGTGGATCAGCCCCAGCATTTT.

The chain is built from TRBV30 and TRBJ2-5; D is undetermined. The V end was cut by 0 bases, the J end by 7 bases, with 12 bases between. Germline CDR1 reads GTSNPN; CDR2 reads SVGIG (reference sequence). This CDR3 has 13 residues. The DNA of the CDR3 is TGTGCCTGGAGTGTAGGGCTGGAAGGGACCCAGTACTTC. Translating it yields CAWSVGLEGTQYF.

The J gene is TRBJ2-1, the V gene TRBV6-1; 10 nucleotides agree with TRBD1. Per the germline V gene, CDR1 is MNHNS and CDR2 is SASEGT. CDR3 length equals 15 residues. V shed 6 bases and J 7 bases; nucleotides not matched to a gene: 9. The CDR3 spells CASRLRDRGGNEQFF. The CDR3 nucleotides are TGTGCCAGCAGACTCCGGGACAGGGGTGGTAATGAGCAGTTCTTC.

The genes are TRBV5-4 and TRBJ2-7; D ambiguous. V was clipped by 4 bases and J by 2 bases, with 13 bases between them. This CDR3 contains 14 residues. CDR1 SGHNT and CDR2 YYREEE come from the germline V gene (reference sequence). This chain's CDR3 is CASSPLLSPYEQYF. CDR3 DNA sequence: TGTGCCAGCAGCCCCCTACTATCGCCCTACGAGCAGTACTTC.

This chain links TRBV5-5 with TRBJ2-7; weak D call: TRBD2 (6 bases). Trimming pared 0 bases from V and 2 bases from J, leaving 9 bases between. The germline V gene has CDR1 SGHKS and CDR2 YYEKEE (reference sequence). The CDR3 has 14 residues. CDR3 bases: TGTGCCAGCAGCTTGGATGGAGGGGCCTACGAGCAGTACTTC. It translates to CASSLDGGAYEQYF.

This chain connects TRBV10-1 to TRBJ1-6; no firm D call. The CDR3 consists of 12 residues. Germline lookup yields CDR1 WNHNN and CDR2 SYGVQD (reference sequence). The ends were cut back, 0 bases at V and 10 bases at J, with 4 bases in the middle. Here the CDR3 reads CASSESTSPLHF. The CDR3 bases are TGCGCCAGCAGTGAGTCAACATCACCCCTCCACTTT.

The rearrangement uses TRBV7-2 and TRBJ1-3; maybe TRBD1 (5 bases). The CDR3 is 14 amino acids. Germline lookup yields CDR1 SGHTA and CDR2 FQGNSA. Trimming took 4 bases from V and 4 from J, leaving 11 bases between them. The chain's CDR3 is CASSSRQHGNTIYF. The CDR3 DNA reads as TGTGCCAGCAGCTCAAGACAGCACGGAAACACCATATATTTT.

The V call is TRBV13, the J call TRBJ2-7; 10 bases fit TRBD2. The length of the CDR3 is 18 residues. V trimming: 2 bases; J trimming: 0 bases; junction bases outside the gene matches: 10. From germline, CDR1 is PRHDT and CDR2 FYEKMQ (reference sequence). This CDR3 reads CASSLQASGGSSSYEQYF. CDR3 bases: TGTGCCAGCAGCTTACAAGCTAGCGGGGGTTCCAGCTCCTACGAGCAGTACTTC.

This chain connects TRBV5-1 to TRBJ2-7; 10 bases agree with TRBD1. There are 18 residues in the CDR3. The V gene's germline CDR1 is SGHRS and CDR2 YFSETQ. The ends lost 0 bases at V and 4 bases at J; junction bases unmatched: 13. CDR3 protein: CASSLDLSSDRGSYEQYF. The DNA for the CDR3 is TGCGCCAGCAGCTTGGACCTTTCATCGGACAGGGGGAGTTACGAGCAGTACTTC.

This clone occurred once. This rearrangement joins TRBV6-1 to TRBJ1-2, with a possible D match to TRBD1 (5 bases). The germline V gene has CDR1 MNHNS and CDR2 SASEGT. Trimming removed 4 bases from V and 8 bases from J, with 17 bases in between. This CDR3 spans 14 amino acids. CDR3 coding DNA: TGTGCCAGCAGTGCCGCAGGGACCGCACAAGGCTACACCTTC. Residues: CASSAAGTAQGYTF.

The chain has TRBV18 and TRBJ2-1; 13 nucleotides agree with TRBD2. V shed 0 bases, J shed 8 bases, and the junction held 7 bases outside the gene matches. Germline loops: CDR1 KGHSH, CDR2 LQKENI. The CDR3 covers 17 residues. The CDR3 bases are TGTGCCAGCTCACCACCTGCACTAGCGGGGGGGCGGGATGAGCAGTTCTTC. Its protein product is CASSPPALAGGRDEQFF.

V and J are TRBV4-1 and TRBJ1-5, with no clear D. CDR1 is MGHRA, CDR2 YSYEKL, per germline. The CDR3 spans 17 residues. V dropped 0 bases and J dropped 2 bases, with 14 bases sitting between them. In nucleotides, the CDR3 is TGCGCCAGCAGCCAAGAAGGAGGAGGGCTGGGCAATCAGCCCCAGCATTTT. Protein sequence: CASSQEGGGLGNQPQHF.

This chain uses TRBV21-1 with TRBJ2-7; TRBD2, the table's D call, lacks a check against the DNA. TRBV21-1 is deemed a pseudogene. The CDR3 has 13 residues. The CDR3 nucleotides read TGTGCCAGCAGGAATCCCGGTCCCTACGAGCAGTACTTC. It encodes CASRNPGPYEQYF.

The V gene is TRBV30, the J gene TRBJ1-2; D unresolved. Germline V gene data show CDR1 as GTSNPN and CDR2 as SVGIG (reference sequence). CDR3 length: 15 amino acids. Trimming stripped 0 bases from V and 0 bases from J, with 11 bases between. CDR3 bases: TGTGCCTGGAGTGTACCGGCGGGCCCTAACTATGGCTACACCTTC. Amino acid sequence: CAWSVPAGPNYGYTF. Based on the CDR3 plus reference TRBV30 and TRBJ1-2, the full variable domain is SQTIHQWPATLVQPVGSPLSLECTVEGTSNPNLYWYRQAAGRGLQLLFYSVGIGQISSEVPQNLSASRPQDRQFILSSKKLLLSDSGFYLCAWSVPAGPNYGYTFGSGTRLTVV.

The chain combines TRBV5-8 with TRBJ1-2, with D unresolved. This CDR3 is built from 13 residues. CDR1 is SGHTS and CDR2 is YDEGEE in the germline V gene. The V end was cut by 2 bases, the J end by 2 bases, with 7 bases between. CDR3 region: CASSFGQNYGYTF. In DNA form, the CDR3 reads TGTGCCAGCAGCTTCGGCCAGAACTATGGCTACACCTTC.

This chain uses TRBV20-1 with TRBJ1-2; maybe TRBD1 (6 bases). There are 11 residues in the CDR3. CDR1 is DFQATT and CDR2 is SNEGSKA in the germline V gene (reference sequence). V was clipped by 4 bases and J by 8 bases, with 11 bases between them. This CDR3 reads CSANRVGGYTF. CDR3 nucleotides: TGCAGTGCTAACAGGGTGGGAGGCTACACCTTC.

This chain links TRBV6-1 with TRBJ2-7; no clear D gene. In germline, CDR1 is MNHNS, CDR2 SASEGT. The length of the CDR3 is 11 residues. Trimming removed 4 bases from V and 2 bases from J, with 3 bases in between. The CDR3 protein is CASSGAYEQYF. CDR3 sequence (DNA): TGTGCCAGCAGTGGCGCCTACGAGCAGTACTTC.

This chain joins TRBV18 and TRBJ2-2; 9 bases are shared with TRBD2. The trim removed 2 bases at V and 4 bases at J, leaving 8 bases unmatched. The CDR3 runs 17 residues. The germline CDR1 and CDR2 sequences are KGHSH and LQKENI. The CDR3 DNA reads TGTGCCAGCTCACCAGGCCAGCGGGGGGTCCCCACCGGGGAGCTGTTTTTT. This translates into CASSPGQRGVPTGELFF.

J is TRBJ2-2 and V is TRBV7-6; no definite D call. V gave up 5 bases and J gave up 0 bases, with 7 bases separating them. The CDR3 sequence is 14 residues long. Germline CDR1 and CDR2: SGHVS and FNYEAQ. CDR3 loop: CASSPYTNTGELFF. The CDR3 region has the DNA TGTGCCAGCAGCCCTTATACGAACACCGGGGAGCTGTTTTTT.

The chain recombines TRBV25-1 with TRBJ2-5; D might be TRBD1 or TRBD2, each matching 6 bases. Germline-derived CDR1 and CDR2 are MGHDK and SYGVNS. This CDR3 region has 17 residues. Trimming cost V 7 bases and J 5 bases, with 26 bases left between them. CDR3: CASTGRGARGFSETQYF. The CDR3 nucleotides read TGTGCCAGCACCGGAAGGGGGGCCAGGGGATTTTCGGAGACCCAGTACTTC.